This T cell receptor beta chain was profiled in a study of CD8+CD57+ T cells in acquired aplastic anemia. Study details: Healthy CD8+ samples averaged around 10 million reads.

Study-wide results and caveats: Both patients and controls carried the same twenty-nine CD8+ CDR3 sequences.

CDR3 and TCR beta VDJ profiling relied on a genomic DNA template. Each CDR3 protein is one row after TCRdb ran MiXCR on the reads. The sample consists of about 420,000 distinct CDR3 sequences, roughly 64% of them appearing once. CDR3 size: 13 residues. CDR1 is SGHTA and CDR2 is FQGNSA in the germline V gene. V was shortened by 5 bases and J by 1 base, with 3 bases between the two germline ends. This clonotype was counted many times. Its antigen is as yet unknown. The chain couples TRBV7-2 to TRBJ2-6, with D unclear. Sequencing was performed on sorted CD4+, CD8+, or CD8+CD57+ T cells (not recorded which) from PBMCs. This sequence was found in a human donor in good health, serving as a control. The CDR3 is CASSTSGANVLTF. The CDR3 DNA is TGTGCCAGCAGCACTTCTGGGGCCAACGTCCTGACTTTC.